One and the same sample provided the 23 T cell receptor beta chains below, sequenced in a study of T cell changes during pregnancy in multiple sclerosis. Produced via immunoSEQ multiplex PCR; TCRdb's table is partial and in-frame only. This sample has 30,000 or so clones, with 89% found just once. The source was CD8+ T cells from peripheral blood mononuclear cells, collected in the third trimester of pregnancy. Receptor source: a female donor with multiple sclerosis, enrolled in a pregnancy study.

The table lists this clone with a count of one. CDR3 nucleotides: TGTGCCAGTAGTATGATAGGGGATCATCAGCCCCAGCATTTT. Protein sequence: CASSMIGDHQPQHF. The rearrangement links TRBV19 to TRBJ1-5, with TRBD1 as a possible D gene (5 bases). The CDR3 sequence is 14 residues long. Germline V lookup: CDR1 LNHDA, CDR2 SQIVND (reference sequence). V shed 3 bases and J shed 5 bases, with 11 bases lying between them. The variable domain in full, completed from reference TRBV19 and TRBJ1-5, reads DGGITQSPKYLFRKEGQNVTLSCEQNLNHDAMYWYRQDPGQGLRLIYYSQIVNDFQKGDIAEGYSVSREKKESFPLTVTSAQKNPTAFYLCASSMIGDHQPQHFGDGTRLSIL.

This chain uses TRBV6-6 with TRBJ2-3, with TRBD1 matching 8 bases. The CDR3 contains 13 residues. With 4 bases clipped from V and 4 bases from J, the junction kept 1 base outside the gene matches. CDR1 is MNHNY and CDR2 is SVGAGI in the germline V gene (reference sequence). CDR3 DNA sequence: TGTGCCAGCAGTTGGACAGGGCCAGATACGCAGTATTTT. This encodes CASSWTGPDTQYF.

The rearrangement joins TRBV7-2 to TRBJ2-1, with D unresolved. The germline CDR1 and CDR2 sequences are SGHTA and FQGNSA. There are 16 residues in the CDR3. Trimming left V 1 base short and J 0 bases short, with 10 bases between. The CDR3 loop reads CASSLVLGSSYNEQFF. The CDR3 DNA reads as TGTGCCAGCAGCTTAGTTCTTGGCAGCTCCTACAATGAGCAGTTCTTC. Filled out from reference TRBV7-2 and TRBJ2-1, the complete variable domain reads GAGVSQSPSNKVTEKGKDVELRCDPISGHTALYWYRQSLGQGLEFLIYFQGNSAPDKSGLPSDRFSAERTGGSVSTLTIQRTQQEDSAVYLCASSLVLGSSYNEQFFGPGTRLTVL.

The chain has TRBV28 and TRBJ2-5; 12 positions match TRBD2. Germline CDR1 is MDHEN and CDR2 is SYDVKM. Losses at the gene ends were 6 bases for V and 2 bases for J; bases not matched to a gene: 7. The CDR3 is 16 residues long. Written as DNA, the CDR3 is TGTGCCAGCAGAACCGGGACTAGCGGGCGACAAGAGACCCAGTACTTC. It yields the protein CASRTGTSGRQETQYF. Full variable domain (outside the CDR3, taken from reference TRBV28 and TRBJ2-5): DVKVTQSSRYLVKRTGEKVFLECVQDMDHENMFWYRQDPGLGLRLIYFSYDVKMKEKGDIPEGYSVSREKKERFSLILESASTNQTSMYLCASRTGTSGRQETQYFGPGTRLLVL.

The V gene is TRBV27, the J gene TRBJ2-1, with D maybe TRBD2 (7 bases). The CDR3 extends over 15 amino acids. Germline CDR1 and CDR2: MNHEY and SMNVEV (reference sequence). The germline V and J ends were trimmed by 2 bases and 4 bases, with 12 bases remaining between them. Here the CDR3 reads CASSLGGAGYNEQFF. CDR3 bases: TGTGCCAGCAGTTTAGGGGGGGCGGGGTACAATGAGCAGTTCTTC.

CDR3: CASSQNRGWEQYF. The DNA of the CDR3 is TGTGCCAGCAGCCAAAACAGGGGATGGGAGCAGTACTTC. The rearrangement joins TRBV4-2 to TRBJ2-7; 7 bases match TRBD1. The CDR3 is 13 residues long. Germline CDR1 LGHNA, CDR2 YNFKEQ. V lost 2 bases to trimming and J lost 7 bases; unmatched junction nucleotides: 5.

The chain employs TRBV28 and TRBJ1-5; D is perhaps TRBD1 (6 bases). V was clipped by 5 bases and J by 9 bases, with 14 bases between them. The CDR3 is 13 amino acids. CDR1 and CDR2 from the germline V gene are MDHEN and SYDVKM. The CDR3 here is CASSPLDRRPQHF. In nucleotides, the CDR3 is TGTGCCAGCAGTCCTCTCGACAGGCGGCCCCAGCATTTT. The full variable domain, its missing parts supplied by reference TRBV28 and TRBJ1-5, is DVKVTQSSRYLVKRTGEKVFLECVQDMDHENMFWYRQDPGLGLRLIYFSYDVKMKEKGDIPEGYSVSREKKERFSLILESASTNQTSMYLCASSPLDRRPQHFGDGTRLSIL.

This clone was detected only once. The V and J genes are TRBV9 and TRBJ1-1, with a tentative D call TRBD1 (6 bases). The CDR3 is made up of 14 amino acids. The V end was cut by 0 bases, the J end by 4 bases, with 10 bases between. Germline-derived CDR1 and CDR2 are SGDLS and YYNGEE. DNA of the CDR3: TGTGCCAGCAGCGTAGAAGGGGGTGCCACTGAAGCTTTCTTT. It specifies CASSVEGGATEAFF.

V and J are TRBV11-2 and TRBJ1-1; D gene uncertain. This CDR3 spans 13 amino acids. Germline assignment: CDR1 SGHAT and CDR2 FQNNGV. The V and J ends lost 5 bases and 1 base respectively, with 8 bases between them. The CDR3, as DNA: TGTGCCAGCAGCCTGAGCCAGAACACTGAAGCTTTCTTT. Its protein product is CASSLSQNTEAFF.

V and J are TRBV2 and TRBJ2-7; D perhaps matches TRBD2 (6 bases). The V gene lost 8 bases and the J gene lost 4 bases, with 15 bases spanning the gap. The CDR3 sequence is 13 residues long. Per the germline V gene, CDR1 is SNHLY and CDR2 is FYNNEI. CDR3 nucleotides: TGTGCCAGCGGGGTGGGACTGCCATACGAGCAGTACTTC. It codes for CASGVGLPYEQYF.

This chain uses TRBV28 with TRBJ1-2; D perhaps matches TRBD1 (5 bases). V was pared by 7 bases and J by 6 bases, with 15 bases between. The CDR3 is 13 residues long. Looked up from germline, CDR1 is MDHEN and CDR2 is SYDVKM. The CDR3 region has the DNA TGTGCCAGCACGATTCAGGGCGTCGATGGCTACACCTTC. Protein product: CASTIQGVDGYTF.

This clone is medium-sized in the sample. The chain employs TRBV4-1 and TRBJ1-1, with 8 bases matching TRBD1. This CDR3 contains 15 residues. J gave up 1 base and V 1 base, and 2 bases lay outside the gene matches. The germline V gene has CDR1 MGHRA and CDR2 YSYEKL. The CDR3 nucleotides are TGCGCCAGCAGCCAAGCAGGGGGCAAGAACACTGAAGCTTTCTTT. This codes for CASSQAGGKNTEAFF.

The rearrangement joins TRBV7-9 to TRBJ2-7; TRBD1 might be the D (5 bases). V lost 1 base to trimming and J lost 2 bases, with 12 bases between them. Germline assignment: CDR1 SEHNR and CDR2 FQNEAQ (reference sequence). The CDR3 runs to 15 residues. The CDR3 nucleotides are TGTGCCAGCAGCTTAGACCCGCAGGGAACCTACGAGCAGTACTTC. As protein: CASSLDPQGTYEQYF.

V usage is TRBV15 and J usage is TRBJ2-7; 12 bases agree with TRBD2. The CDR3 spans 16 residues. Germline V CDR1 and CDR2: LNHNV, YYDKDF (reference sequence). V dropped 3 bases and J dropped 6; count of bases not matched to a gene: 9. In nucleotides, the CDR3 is TGTGCCACCAGCAGTGACCTAGCGGGAGGGCCTCGCGAGCAGTACTTC. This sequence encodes CATSSDLAGGPREQYF.

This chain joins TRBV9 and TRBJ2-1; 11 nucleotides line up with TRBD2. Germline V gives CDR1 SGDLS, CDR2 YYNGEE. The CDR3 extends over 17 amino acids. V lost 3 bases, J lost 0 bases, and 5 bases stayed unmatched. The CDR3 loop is CASSAGTSGRSYNEQFF. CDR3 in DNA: TGTGCCAGCAGCGCGGGGACTAGCGGACGCTCCTACAATGAGCAGTTCTTC.

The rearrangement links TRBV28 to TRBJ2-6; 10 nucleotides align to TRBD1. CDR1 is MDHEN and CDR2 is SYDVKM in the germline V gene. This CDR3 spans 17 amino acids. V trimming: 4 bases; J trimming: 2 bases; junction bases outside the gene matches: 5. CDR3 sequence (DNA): TGTGCCAGCAGTTCGGGACAGGGGCGCGCTGGGGCCAACGTCCTGACTTTC. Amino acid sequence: CASSSGQGRAGANVLTF.

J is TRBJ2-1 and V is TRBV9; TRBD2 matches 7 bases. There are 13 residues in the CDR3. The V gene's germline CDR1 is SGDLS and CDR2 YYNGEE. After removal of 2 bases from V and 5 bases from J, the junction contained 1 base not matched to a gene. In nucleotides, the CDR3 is TGTGCCAGCAGCGTCGGGACTAACAATGAGCAGTTCTTC. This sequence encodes CASSVGTNNEQFF.

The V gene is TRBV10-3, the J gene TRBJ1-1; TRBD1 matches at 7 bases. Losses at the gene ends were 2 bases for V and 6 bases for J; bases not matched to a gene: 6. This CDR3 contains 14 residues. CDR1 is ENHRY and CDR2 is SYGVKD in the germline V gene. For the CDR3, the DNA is TGTGCCATCAGTGAGATTTCGGACAGGTCTGAAGCTTTCTTT. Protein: CAISEISDRSEAFF.

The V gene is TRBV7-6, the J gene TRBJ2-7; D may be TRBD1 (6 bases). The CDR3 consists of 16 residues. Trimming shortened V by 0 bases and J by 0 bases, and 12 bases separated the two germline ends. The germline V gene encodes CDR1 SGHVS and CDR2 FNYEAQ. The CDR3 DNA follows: TGTGCCAGCAGCTTAGCGCCTGTGGACAGCTCCTACGAGCAGTACTTC. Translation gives CASSLAPVDSSYEQYF. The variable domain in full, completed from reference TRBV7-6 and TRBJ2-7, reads GAGVSQSPRYKVTKRGQDVALRCDPISGHVSLYWYRQALGQGPEFLTYFNYEAQQDKSGLPNDRFSAERPEGSISTLTIQRTEQRDSAMYRCASSLAPVDSSYEQYFGPGTRLTVT.

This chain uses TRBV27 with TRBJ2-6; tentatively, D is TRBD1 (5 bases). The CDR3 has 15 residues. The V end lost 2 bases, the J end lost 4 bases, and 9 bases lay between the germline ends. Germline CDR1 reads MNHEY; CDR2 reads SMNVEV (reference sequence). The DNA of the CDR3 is TGTGCCAGCAGTTTAGCAGGGTCGGGGGCCAACGTCCTGACTTTC. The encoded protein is CASSLAGSGANVLTF.

CDR3 sequence (DNA): TGTGCCAGTAGTATAGGCGACAGGGGGCTCCCAGGTGAAGCTTTCTTT. Translated: CASSIGDRGLPGEAFF. This chain connects TRBV19 to TRBJ1-1; 10 nucleotides align to TRBD1. Germline V gene sequence: CDR1 LNHDA, CDR2 SQIVND (reference sequence). Germline trimming cut 1 base from V and 7 bases from J; bases unmatched to any gene: 9. The CDR3 totals 16 residues. Together with reference TRBV19 and TRBJ1-1, the CDR3 gives the full variable domain: DGGITQSPKYLFRKEGQNVTLSCEQNLNHDAMYWYRQDPGQGLRLIYYSQIVNDFQKGDIAEGYSVSREKKESFPLTVTSAQKNPTAFYLCASSIGDRGLPGEAFFGQGTRLTVV.

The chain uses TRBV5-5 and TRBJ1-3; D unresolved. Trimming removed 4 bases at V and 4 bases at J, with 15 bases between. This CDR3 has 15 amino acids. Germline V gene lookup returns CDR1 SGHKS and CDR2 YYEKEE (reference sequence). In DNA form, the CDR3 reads TGTGCCAGCAGCCTACCGACATCAGCCGGAAACACCATATATTTT. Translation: CASSLPTSAGNTIYF.

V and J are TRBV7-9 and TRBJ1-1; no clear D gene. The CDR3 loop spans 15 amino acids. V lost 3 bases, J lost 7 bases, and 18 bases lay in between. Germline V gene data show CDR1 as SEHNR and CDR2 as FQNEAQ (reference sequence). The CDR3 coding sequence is TGTGCCAGCAGCTTGTCCCCGGGAGCAGGATGTGAAGCTTTCTTT. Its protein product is CASSLSPGAGCEAFF.